These 20 T cell receptor beta chains were all obtained from the same sample, sequenced in a study of Ad26.COV2.S vaccination and SARS-CoV-2 variants (TCRdb year 2021). The library was produced with the immunoSEQ multiplex PCR assay. TCRdb retrieved this table from immuneACCESS and kept in-frame rearrangements only. Not all clones are present; in checked studies, unresolved V genes account for under half, and no reason is known for the remainder. In this sample the table shows about 480,000 clones, around 88% of which occur a single time. The ten most abundant clones make up over 10% of the sample. The sample's treatment or condition label, decoded: some 20 received Ad26.COV2.S at low or high dose, single or two shots; roughly five received placebo; per-sample allocation not given. For vaccine and placebo recipients, the sequenced repertoires came from samples collected on day 63 after the first injection.

This specimen consisted of peripheral blood, obtained in a trial of Ad26.COV2.S vaccine versus placebo. The receptors were gathered from a person between 18 and 59 years old who received the Ad26.COV2.S COVID-19 vaccine or a placebo.

The chain is built from TRBV5-4 and TRBJ2-7, with a possible D match to TRBD2 (6 bases). V lost 7 bases and J 4 bases, leaving 15 bases between the germline ends. Germline V CDR1 and CDR2: SGHNT, YYREEE (reference sequence). The CDR3 consists of 13 residues. CDR3 coding DNA: TGTGCCAGCGGCCACGGGGGTTCTTACGAGCAGTACTTC. It encodes CASGHGGSYEQYF.

The V gene is TRBV3-1 (or the pseudogene TRBV3-2), the J gene TRBJ2-5; TRBD2 is a possible D gene (5 bases). CDR1 LGHDT and CDR2 YNNKEL come from the germline V gene (reference sequence). V lost 1 base and J lost 9, with 12 bases in between. CDR3 length equals 13 residues. CDR3 residues: CASSQGRPGSQYF. For the CDR3, the DNA is TGTGCCAGCAGCCAAGGGAGACCGGGATCCCAGTACTTC.

The rearrangement links TRBV6-6 to TRBJ1-5; D is perhaps TRBD1 (5 bases). In germline, CDR1 is MNHNY, CDR2 SVGAGI (reference sequence). CDR3 length: 15 residues. Trimming left V 6 bases short and J 2 bases short, with 14 bases between. This CDR3 reads CASSSLGDGNQPQHF. The CDR3 DNA is TGTGCCAGCAGCTCCCTTGGGGACGGCAATCAGCCCCAGCATTTT.

The rearrangement uses TRBV7-3 and TRBJ2-1; possibly TRBD1 or TRBD2 for D (5 bases each). Trimming took 4 bases from V and 11 from J, leaving 18 bases between them. The germline CDR1 and CDR2 sequences are SGHTA and FQGTGA. This CDR3 comprises 14 residues. In DNA, the CDR3 is TGTGCCAGCAGCTCGGGCCTTTTGGGGGATCAGCAGTTCTTC. It encodes CASSSGLLGDQQFF.

This sequence joins TRBV28 and TRBJ1-3; TRBD1 agrees at 8 bases. This CDR3 has 12 amino acids. The J segment lost 2 bases and the V segment lost 10 bases, leaving 1 base of the junction unmatched. Per the germline V gene, CDR1 is MDHEN and CDR2 is SYDVKM. The CDR3 here is CATGGPGNTIYF. CDR3 coding DNA: TGTGCCACAGGGGGCCCTGGAAACACCATATATTTT.

There are a few counts of this clone. This chain links TRBV6-4 with TRBJ2-2; D is uncertain. The V end was cut by 2 bases, the J end by 5 bases, with 6 bases between. The germline V gene encodes CDR1 MRHNA and CDR2 SNTAGT. The CDR3 length is 13 residues. CDR3 region: CASSDGVTGELFF. In DNA, the CDR3 is TGTGCCAGCAGTGACGGTGTGACCGGGGAGCTGTTTTTT.

The chain couples TRBV28 to TRBJ1-2, with 8 bases fitting TRBD1. Germline assignment: CDR1 MDHEN and CDR2 SYDVKM. The CDR3 extends over 14 amino acids. V gave up 2 bases and J gave up 7 bases; unmatched junction bases: 6. The CDR3 bases are TGTGCCAGCAGTTTAGGACAGGGTCCCCGTGGCTACACCTTC. Protein: CASSLGQGPRGYTF.

The rearrangement uses TRBV6-5 and TRBJ2-1; the D call may be TRBD1 or TRBD2 (5 bases each). The CDR3 totals 14 residues. Trimming took off 4 bases at V and 4 bases at J, with 11 bases between the two ends. Germline V lookup: CDR1 MNHEY, CDR2 SVGAGI. The CDR3 DNA follows: TGTGCCAGCAGTTCCGGGACGCCATACAATGAGCAGTTCTTC. It translates to CASSSGTPYNEQFF.

The V call is TRBV5-1, the J call TRBJ2-2; D may correspond to TRBD1 or TRBD2 (5 bases each). With 0 bases removed from V and 0 bases from J, the gap between germline ends came to 9 bases. Germline V CDR1 and CDR2: SGHRS, YFSETQ. The CDR3 has 16 residues. The CDR3 loop reads CASSLVSGPNTGELFF. CDR3 nucleotide sequence: TGCGCCAGCAGCTTGGTTTCGGGGCCGAACACCGGGGAGCTGTTTTTT.

This clone has a single count. The V call is TRBV28, the J call TRBJ2-7; either TRBD1 or TRBD2 may fit D (5 bases each). V lost 6 bases, J lost 5 bases, and 14 bases lay in between. The CDR3 contains 13 residues. Germline loops: CDR1 MDHEN, CDR2 SYDVKM. CDR3 sequence (DNA): TGTGCCAGCAGCCTTAAGGGACCGCACGAGCAGTACTTC. Its translation: CASSLKGPHEQYF.

As for this clone: Given a much more abundant clone one base away, this may be a read error. The chain uses TRBV15 and TRBJ1-5, with D maybe TRBD1 (6 bases). This CDR3 comprises 13 residues. Between the trimmed V and J ends, which lost 5 bases and 7 bases, there was a span of 12 bases. Germline CDR1 and CDR2: LNHNV and YYDKDF (reference sequence). CDR3 sequence: CATSWGAGQPQHF. CDR3 bases: TGTGCCACCAGCTGGGGGGCAGGCCAGCCCCAGCATTTT.

The rearrangement uses TRBV15 and TRBJ1-3; D gene uncertain. The CDR3 is made up of 16 amino acids. The germline V and J ends were trimmed by 0 bases and 0 bases, with 9 bases remaining between them. Looked up from germline, CDR1 is LNHNV and CDR2 is YYDKDF (reference sequence). The CDR3 region is CATSRDRVFSGNTIYF. In DNA, the CDR3 is TGTGCCACCAGCAGAGATCGGGTATTCTCTGGAAACACCATATATTTT. Combining the CDR3 with reference TRBV15 and TRBJ1-3 gives the whole variable domain DAMVIQNPRYQVTQFGKPVTLSCSQTLNHNVMYWYQQKSSQAPKLLFHYYDKDFNNEADTPDNFQSRRPNTSFCFLDIRSPGLGDTAMYLCATSRDRVFSGNTIYFGEGSWLTVV.

Only a few counts were recorded for this clone. The rearrangement uses TRBV10-1 and TRBJ2-2, with D possibly matching TRBD1 (6 bases). Germline loops: CDR1 WNHNN, CDR2 SYGVQD (reference sequence). V lost 6 bases and J 6 bases, leaving 20 bases between the germline ends. The CDR3 spans 16 residues. CDR3 amino acids: CASSPRPGDKAGELFF. The CDR3 nucleotides are TGCGCCAGCAGCCCCCGCCCAGGGGATAAGGCCGGGGAGCTGTTTTTT.

The chain couples TRBV28 to TRBJ1-5, with D hard to call. V was cut by 5 bases and J by 5 bases, with 10 bases left in between. This CDR3 comprises 13 residues. Germline lookup yields CDR1 MDHEN and CDR2 SYDVKM. The CDR3 DNA reads as TGTGCCAGCAGTGTTCGATTGTATCAGCCCCAGCATTTT. This translates into CASSVRLYQPQHF.

The chain employs TRBV7-9 and TRBJ2-7; 10 bases are a match to TRBD2. This CDR3 has 17 residues. Germline V gene sequence: CDR1 SEHNR, CDR2 FQNEAQ (reference sequence). V shed 2 bases and J 2 bases; nucleotides not matched to a gene: 9. Written as DNA, the CDR3 is TGTGCCAGCAGCTTAACAGGACTAGCGGACCCAGCCTACGAGCAGTACTTC. Translating gives CASSLTGLADPAYEQYF.

DNA for the CDR3: TGTGCCAGCCGACTAGCGGGACCACTCTACGAGCAGTACTTC. This sequence encodes CASRLAGPLYEQYF. V and J are TRBV28 and TRBJ2-7, with TRBD2 identical over 11 bases. CDR3 length equals 14 residues. Losses at the gene ends were 8 bases for V and 3 bases for J; bases not matched to a gene: 6. Germline CDR1 reads MDHEN; CDR2 reads SYDVKM.

V gene TRBV3-1 (or the pseudogene TRBV3-2) combines with J gene TRBJ2-2; TRBD2 aligns across 10 bases. Germline loops: CDR1 LGHDT, CDR2 YNNKEL (reference sequence). V lost 0 bases and J lost 0; bases outside the gene matches: 13. The CDR3 totals 21 residues. CDR3 nucleotide sequence: TGTGCCAGCAGCCAAGATACCGGGCTAGCGGGAGTCACGGCGAACACCGGGGAGCTGTTTTTT. Translation: CASSQDTGLAGVTANTGELFF.

The rearrangement joins TRBV5-6 to TRBJ1-5; D gene uncertain. This CDR3 contains 13 residues. With 1 base removed from V and 10 bases from J, the gap between germline ends came to 12 bases. Germline V gene data show CDR1 as SGHDT and CDR2 as YYEEEE. CDR3 DNA: TGTGCCAGCAGCTTGTATCGGGAAGGACCCCAGCATTTT. Protein product: CASSLYREGPQHF.

J is TRBJ2-2 and V is TRBV6-4; TRBD2 aligns across 8 bases. V dropped 2 bases and J dropped 4; count of bases not matched to a gene: 9. CDR3 size: 17 residues. Looked up from germline, CDR1 is MRHNA and CDR2 is SNTAGT. Here the CDR3 reads CASSDGPAGGTTGELFF. For the CDR3, the DNA is TGTGCCAGCAGTGACGGTCCGGCGGGAGGCACCACCGGGGAGCTGTTTTTT.

The chain is built from TRBV7-2 and TRBJ2-2; a weak D match, TRBD1 (6 bases). Trimming removed 2 bases from V and 4 bases from J, with 11 bases in between. The CDR3 runs 15 residues. Germline V gene data show CDR1 as SGHTA and CDR2 as FQGNSA. The CDR3 here is CASSLSGQATGELFF. The CDR3 DNA sequence: TGTGCCAGCAGCTTATCGGGACAAGCCACCGGGGAGCTGTTTTTT.